Following are 18 T cell receptor beta chains from one sample sequenced in a study of PD-L1 blockade in urothelial cancer. Only in-frame clones appear in the TCRdb table, and some are missing; sequencing was by immunoSEQ multiplex PCR. The sample shows roughly 40,000 clones, 81% of them seen only once. The specimen was PBMCs, collected around atezolizumab (anti-PD-L1) treatment. These receptor sequences come from an older man with urothelial cancer.

The chain couples TRBV19 to TRBJ1-5; TRBD1 matches 7 bases. With V trimmed by 6 bases and J by 5 bases, 4 bases remained unmatched. This CDR3 spans 13 amino acids. Per the germline V gene, CDR1 is LNHDA and CDR2 is SQIVND (reference sequence). For the CDR3, the DNA is TGTGCCAGTAGGAGACAGGGAGATCAGCCCCAGCATTTT. This codes for CASRRQGDQPQHF. Based on the CDR3 plus reference TRBV19 and TRBJ1-5, the full variable domain is DGGITQSPKYLFRKEGQNVTLSCEQNLNHDAMYWYRQDPGQGLRLIYYSQIVNDFQKGDIAEGYSVSREKKESFPLTVTSAQKNPTAFYLCASRRQGDQPQHFGDGTRLSIL.

V usage is TRBV4-1 and J usage is TRBJ1-2; D not certain. V was trimmed by 3 bases and J by 8 bases, leaving 13 bases between them. CDR1 is MGHRA, CDR2 YSYEKL, per germline. This CDR3 has 13 residues. The CDR3 region has the DNA TGCGCCAGCAGCCACCCTGGGCGGAGGGGCTACACCTTC. Residues: CASSHPGRRGYTF.

This rearrangement joins TRBV7-9 to TRBJ1-1; a possible D gene is TRBD1 (5 bases). This CDR3 has 13 residues. V dropped 3 bases and J dropped 5 bases, with 10 bases sitting between them. Germline lookup yields CDR1 SEHNR and CDR2 FQNEAQ (reference sequence). This chain's CDR3 is CASSFREWTEAFF. DNA for the CDR3: TGTGCCAGCAGCTTCAGGGAATGGACTGAAGCTTTCTTT.

The genes are TRBV7-9 and TRBJ2-1, with 7 positions matching TRBD1. V lost 2 bases, J lost 8 bases, and 6 bases stayed unmatched. Germline values: CDR1 SEHNR, CDR2 FQNEAQ (reference sequence). This CDR3 has 14 amino acids. CDR3 bases: TGTGCCAGCAGCTTATCGATAGGGGGCTATGAGCAGTTCTTC. Residues: CASSLSIGGYEQFF.

The chain joins TRBV11-2 to TRBJ2-5; D may be TRBD1 (5 bases). Trimming took 5 bases from V and 5 from J, leaving 9 bases between them. CDR3 length equals 12 residues. Germline lookup yields CDR1 SGHAT and CDR2 FQNNGV. The CDR3, as DNA: TGTGCCAGCAGCCGCTCAGGGGAGACCCAGTACTTC. This sequence encodes CASSRSGETQYF.

V usage is TRBV6-5 and J usage is TRBJ2-5; 9 bases fit TRBD2. Germline lookup yields CDR1 MNHEY and CDR2 SVGAGI. V lost 5 bases, J lost 5 bases, and 9 bases stayed unmatched. This CDR3 is 15 amino acids long. CDR3 coding DNA: TGTGCCAGCAGTCCCTTTAGCGGGAGTGACGAGACCCAGTACTTC. This codes for CASSPFSGSDETQYF.

This rearrangement joins TRBV7-2 to TRBJ2-2; a weak D match, TRBD1 (6 bases). Looked up from germline, CDR1 is SGHTA and CDR2 is FQGNSA. Trimming took off 5 bases at V and 6 bases at J, with 16 bases between the two ends. The CDR3 is 15 amino acids. This CDR3 is CASSLYQGMAGELFF. The CDR3 region has the DNA TGTGCCAGCAGCCTATACCAGGGGATGGCCGGGGAGCTGTTTTTT.

The rearrangement links TRBV5-1 to TRBJ2-3; 13 positions match TRBD2. Trimming at V came to 4 bases and at J to 6 bases, leaving 11 bases not matched to a gene. This CDR3 contains 17 residues. Germline CDR1 reads SGHRS; CDR2 reads YFSETQ. CDR3 loop: CASSPQWTSGRGDTQYF. The CDR3 DNA sequence: TGCGCCAGCAGCCCCCAATGGACTAGCGGGAGAGGGGATACGCAGTATTTT.

About this clone: The identical CDR3 is also encoded by other nucleotide sequences in the sample. This chain joins TRBV7-9 and TRBJ2-2, with TRBD1 matching 10 bases. The CDR3 sequence is 15 residues long. Germline V gene data show CDR1 as SEHNR and CDR2 as FQNEAQ (reference sequence). The V segment lost 3 bases and the J segment 5 bases; nucleotides outside the gene matches: 3. The CDR3 loop is CASSLRTGGTGELFF. CDR3 DNA: TGTGCCAGCAGCTTGAGGACAGGGGGGACCGGGGAGCTGTTTTTT. Variable domain in full (rest from reference TRBV7-9 and TRBJ2-2): DTGVSQNPRHKITKRGQNVTFRCDPISEHNRLYWYRQTLGQGPEFLTYFQNEAQLEKSRLLSDRFSAERPKGSFSTLEIQRTEQGDSAMYLCASSLRTGGTGELFFGEGSRLTVL.

V is TRBV18 and J is TRBJ2-7; 8 bases line up with TRBD2. CDR1 and CDR2 from the germline V gene are KGHSH and LQKENI. The ends lost 8 bases at V and 0 bases at J; junction bases unmatched: 6. The CDR3 loop spans 14 amino acids. This CDR3 reads CASRLAGHSYEQYF. DNA for the CDR3: TGTGCCAGCCGTTTAGCGGGACACTCCTACGAGCAGTACTTC.

The chain recombines TRBV13 with TRBJ2-1; 7 nucleotides align to TRBD1. The germline V gene has CDR1 PRHDT and CDR2 FYEKMQ (reference sequence). V lost 4 bases and J lost 10; bases outside the gene matches: 4. CDR3 size: 12 residues. The CDR3 DNA reads TGTGCCAGCAGCTCGACAGGGCCCGAGCAGTTCTTC. The encoded protein is CASSSTGPEQFF.

This chain joins TRBV9 and TRBJ2-1, with 7 nucleotides matching TRBD2. CDR3 length equals 15 residues. Trimming cost V 0 bases and J 10 bases; bases outside gene matches: 10. CDR1 and CDR2 from the germline V gene are SGDLS and YYNGEE. The CDR3 DNA follows: TGTGCCAGCAGCGTAGGTTGGGAGGGCCTCGGAGAGCAGTTCTTC. This codes for CASSVGWEGLGEQFF.

The rearrangement uses TRBV27 and TRBJ2-7; TRBD2 matches at 9 bases. This CDR3 has 14 residues. V shed 6 bases, J shed 2 bases, and the junction held 5 bases outside the gene matches. Germline CDR1 is MNHEY and CDR2 is SMNVEV (reference sequence). DNA for the CDR3: TGTGCCAGCAGGCGCCTAGCGGGGACCTACGAGCAGTACTTC. It specifies CASRRLAGTYEQYF.

This clone was observed a handful of times. The rearrangement uses TRBV11-3 and TRBJ1-1; the D is unclear. V lost 3 bases and J 4 bases, leaving 18 bases between the germline ends. CDR3 length: 16 residues. Germline lookup yields CDR1 SGHNT and CDR2 YENEEA. The CDR3 sequence: CASSFSLYGRGTEAFF. The CDR3 coding sequence is TGTGCCAGCAGCTTTAGTCTTTATGGCAGAGGCACTGAAGCTTTCTTT.

CDR3 nucleotides: TGTGCCAGCAGCTGGGGGGGGGAGCAGTTCTTC. It translates to CASSWGGEQFF. The genes are TRBV5-4 and TRBJ2-1, with TRBD2 identical over 7 bases. V lost 3 bases, J lost 10 bases, and 1 base stayed unmatched. CDR1 and CDR2 (germline): SGHNT, YYREEE (reference sequence). The CDR3 has 11 amino acids.

This chain connects TRBV7-3 to TRBJ2-7; 10 positions agree with TRBD2. V shed 5 bases, J shed 4 bases, and the junction held 11 bases outside the gene matches. The CDR3 totals 16 residues. Germline V CDR1 and CDR2: SGHTA, FQGTGA. CDR3 amino acids: CASSPPVEGLAYEQYF. The DNA of the CDR3 is TGTGCCAGCAGCCCCCCCGTCGAGGGACTAGCGTACGAGCAGTACTTC.

Written as DNA, the CDR3 is TGTGCCATCAAGGGGGATAGCAATCAGCCCCAGCATTTT. Amino acid sequence: CAIKGDSNQPQHF. J is TRBJ1-5 and V is TRBV10-3; a possible D gene is TRBD1 (6 bases). Germline CDR1 and CDR2: ENHRY and SYGVKD. The CDR3 runs 13 residues. V was shortened by 7 bases and J by 0 bases, with 7 bases between the two germline ends.

The V and J genes are TRBV7-2 and TRBJ2-5; no firm D call. Trimming left V 4 bases short and J 7 bases short, with 13 bases between. The germline V gene encodes CDR1 SGHTA and CDR2 FQGNSA. This CDR3 is built from 13 residues. CDR3 DNA: TGTGCCAGCAGCTCCCAGGTTTTCGGGACCCAGTACTTC. This encodes CASSSQVFGTQYF.